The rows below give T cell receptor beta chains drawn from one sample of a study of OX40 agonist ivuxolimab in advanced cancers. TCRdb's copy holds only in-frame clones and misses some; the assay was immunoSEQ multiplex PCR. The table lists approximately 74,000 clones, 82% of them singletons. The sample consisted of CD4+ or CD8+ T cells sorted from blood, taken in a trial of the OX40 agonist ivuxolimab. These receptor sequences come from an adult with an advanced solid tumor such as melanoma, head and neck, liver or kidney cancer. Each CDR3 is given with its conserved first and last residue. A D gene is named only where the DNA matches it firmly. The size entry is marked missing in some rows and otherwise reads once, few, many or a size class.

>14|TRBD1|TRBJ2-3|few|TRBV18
CASLDGTGPDTQYF
TGTGCCAGCTTAGACGGGACAGGGCCAGATACGCAGTATTTT
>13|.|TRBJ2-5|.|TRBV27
CASSSPNQETQYF
TGTGCCAGCAGTTCCCCGAACCAAGAGACCCAGTACTTC
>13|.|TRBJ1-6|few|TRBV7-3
CASSHGAHSPLHF
TGTGCCAGCAGCCACGGCGCCCACTCACCCCTCCACTTT
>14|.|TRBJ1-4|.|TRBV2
CASSQQGHNEKLFF
TGTGCCAGCAGTCAACAGGGACATAATGAAAAACTGTTTTTT
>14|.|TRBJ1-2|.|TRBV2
CASSASYGNYGYTF
TGTGCCAGCAGTGCTTCGTACGGAAACTATGGCTACACCTTC
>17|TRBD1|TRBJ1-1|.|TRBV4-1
CASSQVRTGGLNTEAFF
TGCGCCAGCAGCCAAGTCCGGACAGGGGGCTTGAACACTGAAGCTTTCTTT
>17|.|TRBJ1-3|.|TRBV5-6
CASSLGPGILSGNTIYF
TGTGCCAGCAGCTTGGGCCCAGGAATTCTCTCTGGAAACACCATATATTTT
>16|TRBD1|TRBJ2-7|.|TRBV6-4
CASSGQGALLRYEQYF
TGTGCCAGCAGCGGACAGGGGGCCCTTCTTCGGTACGAGCAGTACTTC
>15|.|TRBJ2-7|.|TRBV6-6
CASSYSPGAAYEQYF
TGTGCCAGCAGTTACTCACCCGGGGCGGCCTACGAGCAGTACTTC
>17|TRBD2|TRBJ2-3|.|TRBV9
CASSPGTSGGAADTQYF
TGTGCCAGCAGCCCGGGGACTAGCGGGGGGGCCGCAGATACGCAGTATTTT